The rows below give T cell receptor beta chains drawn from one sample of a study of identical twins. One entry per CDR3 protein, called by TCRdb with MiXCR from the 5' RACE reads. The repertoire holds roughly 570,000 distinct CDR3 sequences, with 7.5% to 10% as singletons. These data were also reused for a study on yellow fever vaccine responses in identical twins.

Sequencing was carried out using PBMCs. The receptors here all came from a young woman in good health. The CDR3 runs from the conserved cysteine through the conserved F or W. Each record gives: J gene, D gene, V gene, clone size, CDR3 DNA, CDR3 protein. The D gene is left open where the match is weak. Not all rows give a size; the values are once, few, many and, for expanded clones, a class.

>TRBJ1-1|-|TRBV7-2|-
TGTGCCAGCAGCTTAGCGCAGAGAGTCACTGAAGCTTTCTTT
CASSLAQRVTEAFF
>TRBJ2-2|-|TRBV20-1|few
TGCAGTGCTAGAGATCGCAGGCTCTCGAACACCGGGGAGCTGTTTTTT
CSARDRRLSNTGELFF
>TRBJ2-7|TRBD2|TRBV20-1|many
TGCAGTGCTAGAGTGGGACTAGCGGCCCAATACGAGCAGTACTTC
CSARVGLAAQYEQYF
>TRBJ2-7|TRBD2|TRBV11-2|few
TGTGCCAGCAGCACCCCCCTCGGGAGGGCCAACGAGCAGTACTTC
CASSTPLGRANEQYF
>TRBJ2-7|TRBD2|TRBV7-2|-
TGTGCCAGCAGCTTACATGCTAGCGGGGGGGCCCAATCCGAGCAGTACTTC
CASSLHASGGAQSEQYF
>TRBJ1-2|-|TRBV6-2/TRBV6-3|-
TGTGCCAGCAGTTACTCGGCCCCTGGACAGGGCTACACCTTC
CASSYSAPGQGYTF
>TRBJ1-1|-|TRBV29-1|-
TGCAGCGCTCTGGGTAACACTGAAGCTTTCTTT
CSALGNTEAFF
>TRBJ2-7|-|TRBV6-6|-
TGTGCCAGCTCGGGACTCCCGGTGGGAGAGCAGTACTTC
CASSGLPVGEQYF
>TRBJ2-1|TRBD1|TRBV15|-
TGTGCCACCAGCAGAGGGGACAGGGAGATGGCGAATGAGCAGTTCTTC
CATSRGDREMANEQFF
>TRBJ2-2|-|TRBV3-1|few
TGTGCCAGCAGCCAAGCATGGCAGGGGTCCACCGGGGAGCTGTTTTTT
CASSQAWQGSTGELFF
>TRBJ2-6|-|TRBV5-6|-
TGTGCCAGCAGCTCCCCGTTGGCGTCAGTGGTATCTGGGGCCAACGTCCTGACTTTC
CASSSPLASVVSGANVLTF
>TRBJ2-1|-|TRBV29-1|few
TGCAGCGCCGGGCCAAGCAACAATGAGCAGTTCTTC
CSAGPSNNEQFF
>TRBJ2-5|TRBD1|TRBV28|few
TGTGCCAGCAGTCCCCCTTCGGGGACAGGCCAAGAGACCCAGTACTTC
CASSPPSGTGQETQYF
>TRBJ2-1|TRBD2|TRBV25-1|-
TGTGCCAGCAGTGAAGGACTGGGACTAGCGGACTACAATGAGCAGTTCTTC
CASSEGLGLADYNEQFF
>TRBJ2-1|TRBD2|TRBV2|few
TGTGCCAGCAGTGGGGGTAGCGGGGGGATCCACAATGAGCAGTTCTTC
CASSGGSGGIHNEQFF
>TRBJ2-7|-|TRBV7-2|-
TGTGCCAGCAGCTTGTCGGGATCGGGTCACGAGCAGTACTTC
CASSLSGSGHEQYF
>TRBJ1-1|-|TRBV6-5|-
TGTGCCAGCAGTTACAGAGGGGGGCCTAACACTGAAGCTTTCTTT
CASSYRGGPNTEAFF
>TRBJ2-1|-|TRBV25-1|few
TGTGCCAGCACCGGGATATACAATGAGCAGTTCTTC
CASTGIYNEQFF
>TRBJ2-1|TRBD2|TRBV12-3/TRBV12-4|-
TGTGCCAGCAGTTTAGCGCGGGCGGGGGGGCCTAGTGAGCAGTTCTTC
CASSLARAGGPSEQFF
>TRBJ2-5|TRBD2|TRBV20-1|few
TGCAGTGCTAGAGTTGGTAGCGGGGCCACTTTGGAGACCCAGTACTTC
CSARVGSGATLETQYF
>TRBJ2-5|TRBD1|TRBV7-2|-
TGTGCCAGCAGCTCCGGGACAGGGTTCGTTGAGGAGACCCAGTACTTC
CASSSGTGFVEETQYF
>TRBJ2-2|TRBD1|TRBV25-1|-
TGTGCCAGCAGTGGATTGGACAGGCCACTAGGCACCGGGGAGCTGTTTTTT
CASSGLDRPLGTGELFF
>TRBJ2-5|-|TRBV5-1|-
TGCGCCAGCAGCTTGGGCTCGGGTGTAGGGGCGAACCAAGAGACCCAGTACTTC
CASSLGSGVGANQETQYF
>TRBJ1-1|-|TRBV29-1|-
TGCAGCGCGGGCTGGGCGAACACTGAAGCTTTCTTT
CSAGWANTEAFF